The clone carrying this T cell receptor beta chain has just a few counts. Its cognate antigen is unknown. This sample is drawn from a study of blood T cells in healthy people across ages. The CDR3 extends over 11 amino acids. The V and J ends lost 10 bases and 5 bases, in that order; junction bases with no gene match: 4. Study observations and caveats: Roughly linear declines in TCR beta diversity per million T cells occurred with age.

A J-beta primer mix and a sample-barcoded 5' primer were used in a second PCR of roughly 6 to 11 cycles. Each cDNA molecule carried a tag from a template-switch adaptor that contained 12 random nucleotides. TCRdb passed the 5' RACE reads through MiXCR, listing each CDR3 protein once. Altogether 1.2 million to 1.5 million distinct CDR3 sequences are present, roughly 59% being singletons, with the ten largest covering over 5.5%. The chain is built from TRBV12-3 or TRBV12-4 and TRBJ2-7, with 8 bases that match TRBD1. Sample: blood. The clonotype was recovered from a man in his late teens or twenties in good health. CDR3 DNA: TGTGCCACCGGACAGGGCAACGAGCAGTACTTC. Its translation: CATGQGNEQYF.